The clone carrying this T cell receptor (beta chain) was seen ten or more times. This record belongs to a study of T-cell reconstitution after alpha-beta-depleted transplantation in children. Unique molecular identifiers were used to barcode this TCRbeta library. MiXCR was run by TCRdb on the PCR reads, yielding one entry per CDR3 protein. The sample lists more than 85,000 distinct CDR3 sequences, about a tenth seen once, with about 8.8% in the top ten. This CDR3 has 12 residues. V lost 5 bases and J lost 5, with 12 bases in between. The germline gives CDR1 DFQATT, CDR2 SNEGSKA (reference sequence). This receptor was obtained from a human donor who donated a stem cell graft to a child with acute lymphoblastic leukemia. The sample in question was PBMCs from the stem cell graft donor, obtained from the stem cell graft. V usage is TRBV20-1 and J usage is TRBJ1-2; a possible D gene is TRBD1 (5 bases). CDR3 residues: CSAAGTEYGYTF. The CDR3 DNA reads TGCAGTGCTGCCGGGACGGAATATGGCTACACCTTC.